The 10 T cell receptor beta chains given below trace back to one sample, sequenced in a study of graft-versus-host responses after intestinal transplantation. Profiled with immunoSEQ multiplex PCR; TCRdb holds only in-frame clones, not every one. The sample lists about 20,000 clones, around nine tenths seen once, with about a tenth in the top ten. The source was PBMCs, collected about 230 days after intestinal transplant. The receptors here all came from a human patient who received an intestinal transplant, so some T cells may come from the graft donor.

This clone occurred once. The rearrangement joins TRBV27 to TRBJ1-1; perhaps TRBD1 as D (6 bases). V gave up 1 base and J gave up 1 base, with 7 bases separating them. The germline CDR1 and CDR2 sequences are MNHEY and SMNVEV (reference sequence). The CDR3 consists of 14 residues. The CDR3 DNA follows: TGTGCCAGCAGTTTATACAGGGCGAACACTGAAGCTTTCTTT. Amino acids: CASSLYRANTEAFF.

The chain combines TRBV7-8 with TRBJ2-7, with a weak D call TRBD2 (6 bases). Germline values: CDR1 SGHVS, CDR2 FQNEAQ. The CDR3 has 13 amino acids. Trimming stripped 5 bases from V and 3 bases from J, with 11 bases between. The CDR3 sequence is CASSGGLIYEQYF. CDR3 bases: TGTGCCAGCAGCGGGGGACTGATCTACGAGCAGTACTTC. The entire variable domain, with the rest obtained from reference TRBV7-8 and TRBJ2-7, is as follows: GAGVSQSPRYKVAKRGQDVALRCDPISGHVSLFWYQQALGQGPEFLTYFQNEAQLDKSGLPSDRFFAERPEGSVSTLKIQRTQQEDSAVYLCASSGGLIYEQYFGPGTRLTVT.

V and J are TRBV5-1 and TRBJ1-1; D is undetermined. This CDR3 contains 16 residues. CDR1 is SGHRS, CDR2 YFSETQ, per germline. The V and J ends lost 0 bases and 2 bases respectively, with 14 bases between them. CDR3 protein: CASSLATNNGNTEAFF. The CDR3 DNA reads as TGCGCCAGCAGCTTGGCGACCAATAATGGAAACACTGAAGCTTTCTTT.

V gene TRBV6-5 combines with J gene TRBJ1-2; D call uncertain. This CDR3 is built from 12 residues. V lost 5 bases and J 4 bases, leaving 8 bases between the germline ends. Germline CDR1 reads MNHEY; CDR2 reads SVGAGI. The CDR3 nucleotides are TGTGCCAGCAGTGAACAACTCTATGGCTACACCTTC. Its protein product is CASSEQLYGYTF.

The sample holds a few counts of this clone. DNA for the CDR3: TGTGCCAGCAGGGAGGACAGTTTCCAAGAGACCCAGTACTTC. Protein product: CASREDSFQETQYF. V gene TRBV2 combines with J gene TRBJ2-5; perhaps TRBD1 as D (6 bases). The CDR3 sequence is 14 residues long. Germline CDR1 and CDR2: SNHLY and FYNNEI. Between the trimmed V and J ends, which lost 6 bases and 1 base, there was a span of 12 bases.

This clone was observed a few times. The rearrangement links TRBV25-1 to TRBJ2-2; perhaps TRBD1 as D (5 bases). This CDR3 region has 13 residues. Trimming left V 3 bases short and J 3 bases short, with 5 bases between. The V gene's germline CDR1 is MGHDK and CDR2 SYGVNS. The CDR3 region has the DNA TGTGCCAGCAGTGACAGGGACACCGGGGAGCTGTTTTTT. Translated: CASSDRDTGELFF.

This clone has just a few counts. The V and J genes are TRBV7-8 and TRBJ1-2; D call uncertain. Germline-derived CDR1 and CDR2 are SGHVS and FQNEAQ. This CDR3 is 13 amino acids long. The V gene lost 2 bases and the J gene lost 2 bases, with 6 bases spanning the gap. CDR3 sequence: CASSLPGNYGYTF. The CDR3 nucleotides are TGTGCCAGCAGCTTACCGGGGAACTATGGCTACACCTTC.

This clone was seen only once. The rearrangement uses TRBV9 and TRBJ1-5; 11 nucleotides line up with TRBD1. The CDR3 contains 17 residues. CDR1 and CDR2 from the germline V gene are SGDLS and YYNGEE. Trimming took 3 bases from V and 2 from J; bases not matched to a gene: 7. CDR3 loop: CASSAGQGAAGNQPQHF. The CDR3 bases are TGTGCCAGCAGCGCCGGACAGGGGGCCGCGGGCAATCAGCCCCAGCATTTT.

The CDR3 here is CASSLAPSGAWRDEQFF. The DNA for the CDR3 is TGTGCCAGCAGCTTGGCCCCAAGCGGGGCATGGAGGGATGAGCAGTTCTTC. The chain carries TRBV5-8 and TRBJ2-1; TRBD2 agrees at 7 bases. The germline CDR1 and CDR2 sequences are SGHTS and YDEGEE. The V segment lost 0 bases and the J segment 8 bases; nucleotides outside the gene matches: 14. The CDR3 is 17 amino acids.

The chain recombines TRBV10-1 with TRBJ2-1; 8 bases fit TRBD2. This CDR3 is built from 19 residues. The germline gives CDR1 WNHNN, CDR2 SYGVQD (reference sequence). J was trimmed by 2 bases and V by 4 bases; bases with no gene match: 16. CDR3 sequence: CASSAVVGGGLRAYNEQFF. CDR3 in DNA: TGCGCCAGCAGTGCGGTTGTCGGGGGGGGCCTCAGGGCCTACAATGAGCAGTTCTTC.